This TCR beta chain is drawn from a study of CD8+ T cells in alopecia areata (dated by TCRdb to the late 2010s). For context, the study as a whole: Skin from C3H/HeJ donors with spontaneous alopecia (about 6-12 months old) was grafted onto female C3H/HeJ recipients that were 7-10 weeks old. Scalp clonality was compared across normal scalp (n=4), patchy alopecia areata scalp (n=8), and alopecia totalis/universalis scalp (n=8). The RNA source kit depended on sample type: the PAXgene miRNA kit for fixed scalp, the miRNeasy kit for PBMCs, and the RNeasy kit for mouse skin. immunoSEQ multiplex PCR using 35 Vbeta forward primers and 13 Jbeta reverse primers was used to amplify TCRbeta CDR3 regions. In humans, TCRbeta sequencing was performed on scalp tissue and on sorted CD4+ and CD8+ peripheral blood T cells from healthy controls and from patients with patchy or totalis/universalis alopecia areata. In both human patients and the C3H/HeJ mouse model, the study applied high-throughput TCRbeta sequencing to look at T cell clonal expansion in alopecia areata. The paper's findings and limits, for the study overall: Resident alphabeta T cells in normal human skin are also sequenced, complicating scalp TCR repertoire analysis, unlike mouse skin dominated by gammadelta T cells. TCR sequences shared between patients were less clear than in mice, possibly partly because of HLA diversity in the patient population. Lesional scalp, especially in alopecia totalis/universalis, showed higher clonality and more expanded CD8+ clones than normal scalp, suggesting antigenic drive.

To prepare the library, the immunoSEQ multiplex PCR assay was applied. For TCR sequencing, RNA was extracted from every sample and reverse transcribed into cDNA to serve as template. SuperScript III was used to make first-strand cDNA, primed with a 2:1 mix of oligo-dT and random hexamers. Amplification bias was assessed with a synthetic immune receptor repertoire, and residual bias was removed computationally. Sequencing of the libraries was done on Illumina HiSeq using 60 bp reads that spanned the CDR3 and were read from J toward V. For the original study's pipeline: Raw reads were preprocessed for error removal, and CDR3 was defined according to IMGT conventions as running from the conserved cysteine to phenylalanine. Clonality was computed by normalizing Shannon entropy by log2 of the number of productive unique TCRs and subtracting the result from 1. CD4 or CD8 identity of scalp clones was inferred by cross-referencing scalp TCRbeta sequences with sorted blood CD4 and CD8 repertoires. As stored in TCRdb, this immuneACCESS dataset retains in-frame rearrangements with V and J assigned. A fraction of the clones does not appear; measured against another copy, unresolved V genes explain less than half of the discrepancy, and the remainder lacks a known reason. That table gives V, J and clone size, and the DNA gave D and trimming. For this sample, over 250,000 clones appear and none is a singleton. The top ten clones comprise about 1.2% of the sample.

Pooled mouse cutaneous lymph node cells were stained for CD4, CD8alpha, NKG2D, NKG2ACE and other markers, then sorted on a BD Influx. The table lists this clone with a few counts. Its binding antigen is unknown. Gene names, together with germline sequences, are murine for this receptor. The sequenced fragment ends 4 residues before the CDR3 boundary, so the rest is inferred from the germline J gene. CDR1 NNHNN and CDR2 SYGAGS were looked up in the germline V gene (reference sequence). The CDR3 covers 15 residues, taking in both the cysteine and the phenylalanine. Only the CDR3 bases that were read are kept: 33 of them, in frame from base 1. At the junction V is shortened by 2 bases and J by 0 bases, with 10 bases in between.

This receptor was taken from a C3H/HeJ mouse with alopecia areata. Mice of this strain bear MHC haplotype H2-k. The chain is assembled from TRBV13-2 and TRBJ2-3; the D gene is perhaps TRBD1, from 6 matching bases. The sample was CD4+ T cells sorted from a lymph node. CDR3 DNA (partial): TGTGCCAGCGGTGAGGGACACCTTAGTGCAGAA. This translates into CASGEGHLSAE. The entire CDR3 is CASGEGHLSAETLYF.